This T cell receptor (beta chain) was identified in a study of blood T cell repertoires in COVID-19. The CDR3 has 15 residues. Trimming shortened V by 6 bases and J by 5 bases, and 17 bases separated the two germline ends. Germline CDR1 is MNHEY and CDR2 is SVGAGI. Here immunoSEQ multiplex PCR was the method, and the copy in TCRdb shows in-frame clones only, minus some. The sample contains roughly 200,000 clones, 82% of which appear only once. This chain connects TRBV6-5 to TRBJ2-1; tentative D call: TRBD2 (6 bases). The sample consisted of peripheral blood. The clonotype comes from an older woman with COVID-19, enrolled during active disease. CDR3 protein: CASRRPGLSNNEQFF. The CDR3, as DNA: TGTGCCAGCAGACGACCGGGACTGAGCAACAATGAGCAGTTCTTC.